The rows below give T cell receptor beta chains drawn from one sample of a study of T cells in Graves' hyperthyroidism and ophthalmopathy. TCRdb re-called the multiplex PCR reads with MiXCR, one entry per CDR3 protein. The sample records some 510,000 distinct CDR3 sequences, approximately 44% being singletons. The sequencing sample was made of peripheral blood or thyroid tissue (not recorded which). The receptors originated from a woman between 18 and 29 years old with Graves' hyperthyroidism. The CDR3 runs from the conserved cysteine through the conserved F or W. Fields, in order: J gene, D gene, V gene, clone size, CDR3 protein, CDR3 DNA. The D gene is left open where the match is weak. Size is stated for part of the rows, as once, few or many counts, or as a class when the clone is expanded.

j_gene: TRBJ2-5
d_gene: TRBD2
v_gene: TRBV12-3/TRBV12-4
abundance: -
CDR3aa: CASSSRLAGEETQYF
CDR3nt: TGTGCCAGCAGTTCCAGACTAGCGGGAGAAGAGACCCAGTACTTC

j_gene: TRBJ2-7
d_gene: -
v_gene: TRBV11-3
abundance: -
CDR3aa: CASSSLGTSYEQYF
CDR3nt: TGTGCCAGCAGCTCCCTCGGGACCTCCTACGAGCAGTACTTC

j_gene: TRBJ1-4
d_gene: -
v_gene: TRBV2
abundance: -
CDR3aa: CASTGTVNREKLFF
CDR3nt: TGTGCCAGCACCGGGACGGTGAATCGAGAAAAACTGTTTTTT

j_gene: TRBJ2-7
d_gene: -
v_gene: TRBV2
abundance: few
CDR3aa: CASRESVSSYEQYF
CDR3nt: TGTGCCAGCCGAGAGTCCGTCTCAAGCTACGAGCAGTACTTC

j_gene: TRBJ2-7
d_gene: -
v_gene: TRBV4-1
abundance: few
CDR3aa: CASSPKQGLLYEQYF
CDR3nt: TGCGCCAGCAGCCCCAAGCAGGGCCTTCTCTACGAGCAGTACTTC

j_gene: TRBJ1-4
d_gene: TRBD1
v_gene: TRBV10-3
abundance: -
CDR3aa: CAISPGTGREKLFF
CDR3nt: TGTGCCATCAGCCCCGGGACAGGGAGAGAAAAACTGTTTTTT

j_gene: TRBJ2-7
d_gene: -
v_gene: TRBV29-1
abundance: once
CDR3aa: CSVEYGYNEQYF
CDR3nt: TGCAGCGTGGAATATGGGTACAATGAGCAGTACTTC

j_gene: TRBJ1-6
d_gene: -
v_gene: TRBV12-3/TRBV12-4
abundance: -
CDR3aa: CASSPGDGNSPLHF
CDR3nt: TGTGCCAGCAGTCCCGGGGACGGAAATTCACCCCTCCACTTT

j_gene: TRBJ2-7
d_gene: TRBD2
v_gene: TRBV7-2
abundance: -
CDR3aa: CASSQEASGRVREAF
CDR3nt: TGTGCCAGCAGCCAAGAGGCTAGCGGGAGAGTACGAGAGGCCTTC

j_gene: TRBJ2-5
d_gene: -
v_gene: TRBV7-2
abundance: -
CDR3aa: CASSLAREPRKTQYF
CDR3nt: TGTGCCAGCAGCTTAGCTCGAGAGCCCCGGAAGACCCAGTACTTC

j_gene: TRBJ1-6
d_gene: -
v_gene: TRBV7-3
abundance: many
CDR3aa: CASSLTPAEDNSPLHF
CDR3nt: TGTGCCAGCAGCTTAACCCCGGCCGAAGATAATTCACCCCTCCACTTT

j_gene: TRBJ2-6
d_gene: -
v_gene: TRBV19
abundance: many
CDR3aa: CASKFGLGANVLTF
CDR3nt: TGTGCCAGTAAGTTCGGGCTCGGGGCCAACGTCCTGACTTTC

j_gene: TRBJ2-7
d_gene: TRBD2
v_gene: TRBV19
abundance: -
CDR3aa: CASSPSGSPTYEQYF
CDR3nt: TGTGCCAGTAGTCCTAGCGGGTCCCCGACATACGAGCAGTACTTC

j_gene: TRBJ1-2
d_gene: -
v_gene: TRBV15
abundance: -
CDR3aa: CATTSGAGYTF
CDR3nt: TGTGCCACCACCTCCGGGGCGGGCTACACCTTC

j_gene: TRBJ2-7
d_gene: TRBD1
v_gene: TRBV20-1
abundance: -
CDR3aa: CSATDRDEQYF
CDR3nt: TGCAGTGCGACAGACAGGGACGAGCAGTACTTC

j_gene: TRBJ1-5
d_gene: -
v_gene: TRBV7-2
abundance: -
CDR3aa: CASSLVREGQPQHF
CDR3nt: TGTGCCAGCAGCTTAGTCAGGGAGGGTCAGCCCCAGCATTTT

j_gene: TRBJ2-7
d_gene: -
v_gene: TRBV7-2
abundance: -
CDR3aa: CASSLSVSGDLNYEQYF
CDR3nt: TGCGCCAGCAGCCTGTCTGTTAGTGGGGACCTGAACTACGAGCAGTACTTC

j_gene: TRBJ1-6
d_gene: -
v_gene: TRBV2
abundance: -
CDR3aa: CASSHLNPGSGYNSPLHF
CDR3nt: TGCGCCAGCAGCCACCTTAACCCTGGGTCGGGATATAATTCACCCCTCCACTTT

j_gene: TRBJ2-5
d_gene: TRBD2
v_gene: TRBV20-1
abundance: -
CDR3aa: CSARVPDGGSETQYF
CDR3nt: TGCAGTGCTAGAGTCCCCGACGGGGGGAGTGAGACCCAGTACTTC

j_gene: TRBJ1-3
d_gene: -
v_gene: TRBV15
abundance: -
CDR3aa: CATSRDLGVRDTIYF
CDR3nt: TGTGCCACCAGCAGAGATCTGGGGGTACGGGACACCATATATTTT

j_gene: TRBJ1-1
d_gene: -
v_gene: TRBV2
abundance: -
CDR3aa: CASSDGEAFF
CDR3nt: TGTGCCAGCAGTGACGGTGAAGCTTTCTTT

j_gene: TRBJ1-2
d_gene: -
v_gene: TRBV9
abundance: -
CDR3aa: CASSPYGEGYTF
CDR3nt: TGTGCCAGCAGCCCCTATGGGGAAGGCTACACCTTC

j_gene: TRBJ2-7
d_gene: TRBD1
v_gene: TRBV7-2
abundance: -
CDR3aa: CASSQSTGTGPSYEQYF
CDR3nt: TGTGCCAGCAGCCAATCAACCGGGACAGGGCCCTCCTACGAGCAGTACTTC

j_gene: TRBJ2-7
d_gene: TRBD2
v_gene: TRBV15
abundance: -
CDR3aa: CATSRGSGLAYEQYF
CDR3nt: TGTGCCACCAGCAGGGGTTCCGGACTAGCCTACGAGCAGTACTTC

j_gene: TRBJ2-5
d_gene: TRBD2
v_gene: TRBV4-2
abundance: -
CDR3aa: CASSQEASGLMTQYF
CDR3nt: TGTGCCAGCAGCCAAGAGGCTAGCGGCTTAATGACCCAGTACTTC

j_gene: TRBJ2-7
d_gene: TRBD1
v_gene: TRBV7-6
abundance: -
CDR3aa: CASSSPGTGGLRDEQYF
CDR3nt: TGTGCCAGCAGCTCACCCGGGACAGGGGGCTTAAGGGACGAGCAGTACTTC

j_gene: TRBJ1-3
d_gene: TRBD1
v_gene: TRBV27
abundance: -
CDR3aa: CASSTTGSSGNTIYF
CDR3nt: TGTGCCAGCAGCACGACAGGGTCTTCTGGAAACACCATATATTTT

j_gene: TRBJ1-1
d_gene: -
v_gene: TRBV2
abundance: many
CDR3aa: CASSEALAFF
CDR3nt: TGTGCCAGCAGTGAAGCGCTGGCTTTCTTT